This T cell receptor (beta chain) was recorded in a study of cytomegalovirus exposure and HLA in healthy donors. A multiplex PCR was run with 60 Vbeta primers and 13 Jbeta primers. Sequencing was performed with immunoSEQ multiplex PCR; in TCRdb, only in-frame clones are kept and a portion is missing. The repertoire holds about 100,000 clones, with 60% to 80% as singletons. Findings and limits, study-wide: Apparent HLA restriction characterized most CMV-associated TCR beta chains in a later analysis.

This clone was seen only once. What it binds is unknown. Material for sequencing was PBMCs. The receptor was derived from a man aged 50 to 59 in good health and CMV-seropositive.

The DNA of the CDR3 is TGCAGCGTTGAAGACGCCGAGGGAATAAGAGACGAGCAGTACTTC. It yields the protein CSVEDAEGIRDEQYF. This sequence joins TRBV29-1 and TRBJ2-7, with D possibly TRBD2 on 5 matching bases. The CDR3 runs to 15 residues. Germline V gene lookup returns CDR1 SQVTM and CDR2 ANQGSEA. V was cut by 0 bases and J by 5 bases, with 17 bases left in between.